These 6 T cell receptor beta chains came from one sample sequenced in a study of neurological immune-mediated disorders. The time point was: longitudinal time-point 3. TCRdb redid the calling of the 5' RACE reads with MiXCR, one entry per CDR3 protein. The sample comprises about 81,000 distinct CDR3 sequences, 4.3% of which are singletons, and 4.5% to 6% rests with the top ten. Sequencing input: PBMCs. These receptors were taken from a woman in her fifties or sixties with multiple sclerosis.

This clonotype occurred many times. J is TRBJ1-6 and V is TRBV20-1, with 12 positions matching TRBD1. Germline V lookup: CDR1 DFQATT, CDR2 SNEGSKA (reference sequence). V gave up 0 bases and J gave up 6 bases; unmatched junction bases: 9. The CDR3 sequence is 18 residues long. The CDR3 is CSARDLGQGALGNSPLHF. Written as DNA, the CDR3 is TGCAGTGCTAGAGATTTGGGACAGGGGGCGTTAGGTAATTCACCCCTCCACTTT.

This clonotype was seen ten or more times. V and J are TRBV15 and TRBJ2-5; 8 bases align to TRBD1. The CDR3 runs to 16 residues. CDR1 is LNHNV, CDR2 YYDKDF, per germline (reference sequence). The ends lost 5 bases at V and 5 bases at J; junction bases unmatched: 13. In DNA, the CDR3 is TGTGCCACCAGCGTACCTGACAGGGGCGGGTGGGAGACCCAGTACTTC. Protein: CATSVPDRGGWETQYF. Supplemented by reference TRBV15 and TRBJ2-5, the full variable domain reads DAMVIQNPRYQVTQFGKPVTLSCSQTLNHNVMYWYQQKSSQAPKLLFHYYDKDFNNEADTPDNFQSRRPNTSFCFLDIRSPGLGDTAMYLCATSVPDRGGWETQYFGPGTRLLVL.

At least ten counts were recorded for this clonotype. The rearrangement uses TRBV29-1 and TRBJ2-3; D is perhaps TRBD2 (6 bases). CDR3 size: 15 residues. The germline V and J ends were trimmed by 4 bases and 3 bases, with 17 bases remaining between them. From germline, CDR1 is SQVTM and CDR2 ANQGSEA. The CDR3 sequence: CSVGYAGLRTDTQYF. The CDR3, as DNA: TGCAGCGTTGGGTACGCGGGGCTTAGAACAGATACGCAGTATTTT.

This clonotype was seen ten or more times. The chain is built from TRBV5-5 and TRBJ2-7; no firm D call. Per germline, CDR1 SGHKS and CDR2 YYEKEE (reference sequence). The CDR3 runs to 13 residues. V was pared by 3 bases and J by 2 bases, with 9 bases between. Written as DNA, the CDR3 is TGTGCCAGCAGCTCGGACGTGGCCTACGAGCAGTACTTC. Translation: CASSSDVAYEQYF.

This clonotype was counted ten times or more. The CDR3 sequence: CASSEGTRGEAFF. For the CDR3, the DNA is TGTGCCAGCAGTGAGGGGACTAGGGGTGAAGCTTTCTTT. This chain links TRBV25-1 with TRBJ1-1; D might be TRBD1 (5 bases). This CDR3 has 13 residues. Germline values: CDR1 MGHDK, CDR2 SYGVNS. Trimming took 3 bases from V and 7 from J, leaving 12 bases between them.

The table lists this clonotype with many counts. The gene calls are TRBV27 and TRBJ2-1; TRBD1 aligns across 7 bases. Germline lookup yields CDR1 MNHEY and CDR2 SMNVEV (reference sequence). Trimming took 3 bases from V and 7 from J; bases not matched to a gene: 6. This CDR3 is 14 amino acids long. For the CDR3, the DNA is TGTGCCAGCAGTTTCCTGAAACAGGGGAATGAGCAGTTCTTC. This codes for CASSFLKQGNEQFF.